This T cell receptor beta chain was observed in a study of T cell changes during pregnancy in multiple sclerosis. CDR1 and CDR2 from the germline V gene are SGDLS and YYNGEE. CDR3 length equals 18 residues. The V and J ends lost 5 bases and 4 bases, in that order; junction bases with no gene match: 14. Produced via immunoSEQ multiplex PCR; TCRdb's table is partial and in-frame only. The sample has about 98,000 clones; approximately 90% are singletons. This specimen consisted of peripheral blood, obtained after pregnancy. V usage is TRBV9 and J usage is TRBJ2-3; 12 bases align to TRBD2. The clonotype comes from a female donor in good health, enrolled as a control in a pregnancy study. The CDR3 region is CASRSVASGRAGSDTQYF. Written as DNA, the CDR3 is TGTGCCAGCAGATCAGTGGCTAGCGGGAGGGCCGGGTCAGATACGCAGTATTTT. Full variable domain (rest looked up from reference TRBV9 and TRBJ2-3): DSGVTQTPKHLITATGQRVTLRCSPRSGDLSVYWYQQSLDQGLQFLIQYYNGEERAKGNILERFSAQQFPDLHSELNLSSLELGDSALYFCASRSVASGRAGSDTQYFGPGTRLTVL.